This record covers a single T cell receptor (beta chain). At one of its ends the junction is not consistent with the germline gene, which may arise from a read error. Clones were read by immunoSEQ multiplex PCR, and TCRdb kept only the in-frame ones, dropping some. Of some 240,000 clones in the sample, roughly 80% were seen once. The record originates from a study of Tregs in tolerant kidney transplant recipients. The TCR sequence derives from a human donor in good health. Sequenced input: CD4+ T cells from blood.

The CDR3 sequence is CAISDMTPADNEKLFF. In DNA, the CDR3 is TGTGCCATTAGTGATATGACACCCGCCGATAATGAAAAACTGTTTTTT. This chain links TRBV10-3 with TRBJ1-4; no clear D gene. This CDR3 has 16 amino acids. Germline loops: CDR1 ENHRY, CDR2 SYGVKD.